This TCR beta chain stems from a study of CD8+ T cells in alopecia areata. Study-level information: Among treated patients, oral tofacitinib was administered at 5 to 10 mg twice daily.

Germline CDR1 and CDR2: LGHNT and FRNRAP. Trimming took off 5 bases at V and 0 bases at J, with 11 bases between the two ends. This CDR3 has 16 residues. Study-wide results and caveats: Scalp lesions, especially in alopecia totalis/universalis, had higher clonality than normal scalp. Between patients, shared TCR sequences were less clear than in mice. This was possibly due in part to HLA diversity in the patient population.

As regards this clone: Its antigen is not identified.

In each case, RNA was isolated and then reverse transcribed into cDNA as the sequencing template. The table came from immunoSEQ multiplex PCR; TCRdb's copy has only in-frame clones and leaves some out. The table includes roughly 200,000 clones, over 55% detected once. Sorted out of PBMCs were CD4+ T cells and CD8+ T cells. The sequencing used CD4+ T cells sorted from blood, collected at week 0. This receptor was taken from a human donor with alopecia areata. The rearrangement joins TRBV12-5 to TRBJ2-6; D is uncertain. CDR3: CASGRIPPSGANVLTF. CDR3 nucleotide sequence: TGTGCTAGTGGTCGTATTCCGCCCTCTGGGGCCAACGTCCTGACTTTC.